Listed below are T cell receptor beta chains from one sample, sequenced in a study of blood T cells in healthy people across ages. TCRdb reprocessed the 5' RACE reads with MiXCR, giving one entry per CDR3 protein. In the table there are around 800,000 distinct CDR3 sequences, less than 80% of which are singletons. The source material was blood. The receptor set was obtained from a man aged 30-40 years in good health. The CDR3 runs from the conserved cysteine through the conserved F or W. Fields, in order: D gene, V gene, CDR3 length, J gene, CDR3 protein. The D gene is left open where the match is weak.

d_call: -
v_call: TRBV30
cdr3_length: 13
j_call: -
cdr3_aa: CAWTRDAAYEQYF

d_call: TRBD1
v_call: TRBV6-2/TRBV6-3
cdr3_length: 19
j_call: -
cdr3_aa: CASSYDGTGSHLPTGEQYF

d_call: -
v_call: TRBV15
cdr3_length: 14
j_call: TRBJ1-1
cdr3_aa: CATSRPSWQGRSFF

d_call: -
v_call: TRBV10-3
cdr3_length: 13
j_call: -
cdr3_aa: CAISEGREYEQYF

d_call: -
v_call: TRBV12-3/TRBV12-4
cdr3_length: 12
j_call: -
cdr3_aa: CASRALGSEQYF

d_call: TRBD1
v_call: TRBV7-9
cdr3_length: 13
j_call: TRBJ2-5
cdr3_aa: CASSSTGIETQYF

d_call: -
v_call: TRBV6-2/TRBV6-3
cdr3_length: 14
j_call: -
cdr3_aa: CASSTQGYRETQYF

d_call: TRBD1
v_call: TRBV20-1
cdr3_length: 16
j_call: TRBJ2-3
cdr3_aa: CSAMIPGGLSTDTQYF

d_call: TRBD2
v_call: TRBV28
cdr3_length: 17
j_call: TRBJ2-1
cdr3_aa: CASSPHGKGGGFDEQFF

d_call: -
v_call: TRBV5-1
cdr3_length: 14
j_call: TRBJ1-1
cdr3_aa: CASSQHREDTEAFF

d_call: TRBD2
v_call: TRBV4-3
cdr3_length: 15
j_call: TRBJ2-7
cdr3_aa: CASSQETSGLVEQYF

d_call: -
v_call: TRBV3-1
cdr3_length: 14
j_call: TRBJ1-2
cdr3_aa: CASSQGLGVSGYTF

d_call: TRBD2
v_call: TRBV6-5
cdr3_length: 19
j_call: TRBJ2-5
cdr3_aa: CASSSTPGLAGTGRETQYF

d_call: -
v_call: TRBV5-5
cdr3_length: 17
j_call: TRBJ2-1
cdr3_aa: CASSSSYRAVLDNEQFF

d_call: TRBD1
v_call: TRBV4-3
cdr3_length: 13
j_call: TRBJ2-7
cdr3_aa: CASSRGQGNEQYF

d_call: -
v_call: TRBV6-2/TRBV6-3
cdr3_length: 12
j_call: TRBJ1-2
cdr3_aa: CASSSSNYGYTF

d_call: -
v_call: TRBV5-1
cdr3_length: 16
j_call: TRBJ2-1
cdr3_aa: CASSPSPGVIGNEQFF

d_call: -
v_call: TRBV7-2
cdr3_length: 15
j_call: TRBJ2-1
cdr3_aa: CASSTAPGTNNEQFF

d_call: -
v_call: TRBV6-5
cdr3_length: 15
j_call: TRBJ2-7
cdr3_aa: CASSQAPGQTYEQYF

d_call: TRBD2
v_call: TRBV20-1
cdr3_length: 13
j_call: TRBJ2-3
cdr3_aa: CSANGRHTDTQYF

d_call: -
v_call: TRBV6-2/TRBV6-3
cdr3_length: 11
j_call: TRBJ2-5
cdr3_aa: CASSYRQLEYF

d_call: -
v_call: TRBV6-2/TRBV6-3
cdr3_length: 16
j_call: TRBJ2-5
cdr3_aa: CASSFDDNLPRETQYF

d_call: -
v_call: TRBV6-2/TRBV6-3
cdr3_length: 14
j_call: TRBJ1-2
cdr3_aa: CASTAQPTNYGYTF

d_call: TRBD1
v_call: TRBV20-1
cdr3_length: 14
j_call: TRBJ2-3
cdr3_aa: CSASLGQAGDTQYF

d_call: TRBD1
v_call: TRBV12-3/TRBV12-4
cdr3_length: 15
j_call: TRBJ2-5
cdr3_aa: CASSAGTGGTETQYF

d_call: TRBD2
v_call: TRBV5-1
cdr3_length: 13
j_call: TRBJ2-7
cdr3_aa: CASNAGGNYEQYF

d_call: -
v_call: TRBV28
cdr3_length: 14
j_call: TRBJ2-5
cdr3_aa: CASSLRGAKVAQYF

d_call: TRBD2
v_call: TRBV4-3
cdr3_length: 20
j_call: TRBJ2-2
cdr3_aa: CASSQYLTSGAKENTGELFF

d_call: TRBD1
v_call: TRBV7-9
cdr3_length: 15
j_call: TRBJ1-4
cdr3_aa: CASSLGGGGNEKLFF

d_call: -
v_call: TRBV9
cdr3_length: 12
j_call: TRBJ2-1
cdr3_aa: CASSVGHIEQFF

d_call: -
v_call: TRBV4-3
cdr3_length: 15
j_call: TRBJ2-3
cdr3_aa: CASSPGGSLPDTQYF

d_call: TRBD1
v_call: TRBV28
cdr3_length: 16
j_call: TRBJ1-1
cdr3_aa: CASRKPGQGLNTEAFF

d_call: -
v_call: TRBV20-1
cdr3_length: 14
j_call: -
cdr3_aa: CSARAYGYQETQYF

d_call: -
v_call: TRBV20-1
cdr3_length: 13
j_call: TRBJ2-3
cdr3_aa: CSARVWVADTQYF

d_call: -
v_call: TRBV18
cdr3_length: 15
j_call: TRBJ2-3
cdr3_aa: CASSPLGQSADTQYF

d_call: TRBD2
v_call: TRBV5-1
cdr3_length: 17
j_call: TRBJ2-1
cdr3_aa: CASSLSPSGVSYNEQFF

d_call: -
v_call: TRBV29-1
cdr3_length: 14
j_call: TRBJ1-2
cdr3_aa: CSVDLRGINYGYTF

d_call: -
v_call: TRBV2
cdr3_length: 14
j_call: TRBJ1-1
cdr3_aa: CASTPTGGGTEAFF

d_call: -
v_call: TRBV6-2/TRBV6-3
cdr3_length: 15
j_call: TRBJ2-1
cdr3_aa: CASTLTGTTYNEQFF

d_call: -
v_call: TRBV7-6
cdr3_length: 13
j_call: -
cdr3_aa: CASSLGGEYEQYF